This TCR beta chain appears in the sequencing data of a study of shared clonotypes between healthy human individuals. Study-level background: The study enrolled a couple of women and three men aged 18 to 49. Three plates each covered CD4 naive and memory; CD8 naive two, CD8 memory one. General study points: Shared clonotypes: approximately 5.3% naive CD4, 3.5% to 4% naive CD8, over 2% memory CD4, roughly 0.4% memory CD8.

Trimming removed 6 bases from V and 4 bases from J, with 7 bases in between. The germline CDR1 and CDR2 sequences are MDHEN and SYDVKM. The CDR3 totals 12 residues. Remarks on this clone: The antigen is not known. The sample has other DNA sequences that encode this CDR3 too.

Profiled with immunoSEQ multiplex PCR; TCRdb holds only in-frame clones, not every one. The table includes some 2,100,000 clones, roughly 95% detected once. The receptor's source is a man aged 18 to 35 in good health. The sequenced sample consisted of naive CD4+ T cells sorted from blood. The sample's subset: CD45RA+ positively selected. This sequence joins TRBV28 and TRBJ1-3; D is unclear. The CDR3 coding sequence is TGTGCCAGCAGGACACAAGGAAACACCATATATTTT. Translating gives CASRTQGNTIYF.